The 3 T cell receptor beta chains reported below all come from one sample, sequenced in a study of blood T cells in healthy people across ages. A second about 6 to 12 cycle PCR used barcoded and J-beta primers. TCRdb called the 5' RACE reads again in MiXCR, with one record for every CDR3 protein. Of about 1.1 million distinct CDR3 sequences listed, roughly two fifths are singletons. The sample consisted of blood. Receptor source: a man aged 18-30 years in good health.

With regard to this clonotype: The junction departs from the called germline gene at one end, perhaps through a read error. The CDR3 is CASRGDLRDNRPQHF. In DNA, the CDR3 is TGTGCCAGCAGGGGGGACCTAAGGGACAATCGGCCCCAGCATTTT. The chain recombines TRBV2 with TRBJ1-5; weak D call: TRBD1 (6 bases). The CDR3 is 15 residues long. Per germline, CDR1 SNHLY and CDR2 FYNNEI.

The rearrangement joins TRBV5-6 to TRBJ1-4, with a weak D call TRBD1 (5 bases). Germline values: CDR1 SGHDT, CDR2 YYEEEE. The V and J ends lost 5 bases and 4 bases respectively, with 12 bases between them. The CDR3 contains 14 residues. The CDR3 here is CASRDGAHNEKLFF. The CDR3 nucleotides are TGTGCCAGCAGGGACGGGGCCCATAATGAAAAACTGTTTTTT. Complete variable domain (other parts from reference TRBV5-6 and TRBJ1-4): DAGVTQSPTHLIKTRGQQVTLRCSPKSGHDTVSWYQQALGQGPQFIFQYYEEEERQRGNFPDRFSGHQFPNYSSELNVNALLLGDSALYLCASRDGAHNEKLFFGSGTQLSVL.

The sample holds a few counts of this clonotype. This chain connects TRBV27 to TRBJ2-5; D perhaps matches TRBD2 (6 bases). This CDR3 region has 13 residues. Germline CDR1 and CDR2: MNHEY and SMNVEV (reference sequence). The V end lost 3 bases, the J end lost 3 bases, and 8 bases lay between the germline ends. The CDR3 DNA reads TGTGCCAGCAGTTTCCAGCGGGAAGAGACCCAGTACTTC. Translating it yields CASSFQREETQYF.